A selection of T cell receptor beta chains follows, all from one sample in a study of blood T cell repertoires in COVID-19. The data were produced by immunoSEQ multiplex PCR, yet TCRdb's version contains in-frame clones alone and is incomplete. The table records about 290,000 clones, around 86% of them present only once. Sequenced: peripheral blood. The receptors were sampled from a woman under 40 with active or convalescent COVID-19. Each CDR3 is given with its conserved first and last residue. A D gene is named only where the DNA matches it firmly. Clone size appears in some rows only: once, few, many, or a class for an expanded clone.

abundance	d_gene	v_gene	j_gene	CDR3aa	CDR3nt
.	.	TRBV12-3/TRBV12-4	TRBJ1-5	CASRKENQPQHF	TGTGCCAGCAGGAAGGAGAATCAGCCCCAGCATTTT
.	.	TRBV4-3	TRBJ2-3	CASSQEVQGQGLADTQYF	TGCGCCAGCAGCCAAGAAGTTCAGGGGCAGGGGTTGGCAGATACGCAGTATTTT
.	TRBD2	TRBV5-1	TRBJ2-1	CASSLVFSGGYNEQFF	TGCGCCAGCAGCTTGGTCTTCAGCGGGGGCTACAATGAGCAGTTCTTC
once	.	TRBV11-2	TRBJ1-3	CASSALRGRDTIYF	TGTGCCAGCAGCGCCTTGCGGGGGCGGGACACCATATATTTT
.	TRBD1	TRBV18	TRBJ2-5	CASSSRTGQETQYF	TGTGCCAGCTCGTCGCGGACAGGGCAAGAGACCCAGTACTTC
.	.	TRBV7-9	TRBJ1-2	CASSAAGSNGYTF	TGTGCCAGCAGCGCAGCGGGGTCTAATGGCTACACCTTC
few	.	TRBV6-1	TRBJ1-2	CASSEQGWYGYTF	TGTGCCAGCAGTGAACAGGGTTGGTATGGCTACACCTTC
.	.	TRBV6-2/TRBV6-3	TRBJ1-3	CASSDNRSGNTIYF	TGTGCCAGCAGTGACAACAGGTCTGGAAACACCATATATTTT
.	.	TRBV2	TRBJ2-7	CASTRPGVAYEQYF	TGTGCCAGCACCCGACCGGGGGTGGCCTACGAGCAGTACTTC
.	TRBD1	TRBV6-1	TRBJ1-6	CASSEVRQGWVGSYNSPLHF	TGTGCCAGCAGTGAAGTCCGACAGGGATGGGTGGGCTCCTATAATTCACCCCTCCACTTT
.	TRBD1	TRBV28	TRBJ1-1	CASSLNGRGFTEAFF	TGTGCCAGCAGTTTGAACGGCAGGGGGTTCACTGAAGCTTTCTTT
.	.	TRBV7-2	TRBJ1-5	CASSSGESNQPQHF	TGTGCCAGCAGCTCCGGGGAAAGCAATCAGCCCCAGCATTTT
few	.	TRBV19	TRBJ1-2	CASSITGVNYGYTF	TGTGCCAGTAGTATAACGGGGGTCAACTATGGCTACACCTTC
.	TRBD2	TRBV6-2/TRBV6-3	TRBJ2-5	CASSLLLAGGRETQYF	TGTGCCAGCAGTCTACTACTAGCGGGGGGGCGGGAGACCCAGTACTTC
.	TRBD1	TRBV7-9	TRBJ1-2	CASTEGQESFYTF	TGTGCCAGCACCGAGGGACAGGAAAGTTTCTACACCTTC
.	TRBD1	TRBV20-1	TRBJ1-1	CSASTGDFTEAFF	TGCAGTGCTAGTACAGGGGACTTCACTGAAGCTTTCTTT
.	.	TRBV19	TRBJ1-5	CASSRGSGSGQPQHF	TGTGCCAGTAGTCGGGGAAGCGGGTCGGGTCAGCCCCAGCATTTT
.	.	TRBV9	TRBJ2-1	CASSPSARGAVQFF	TGTGCCAGCAGCCCCTCCGCCCGCGGAGCGGTGCAGTTCTTC
.	.	TRBV19	TRBJ1-1	CASSIRSGWTEAFF	TGTGCCAGTAGTATAAGGAGCGGTTGGACTGAAGCTTTCTTT
.	.	TRBV6-5	TRBJ2-7	CATTRGGAVGEQYF	TGTGCCACCACTCGTGGGGGGGCCGTTGGAGAGCAGTACTTC
.	TRBD2	TRBV5-4	TRBJ2-3	CASSGSSGGSSTDTQYF	TGTGCCAGCAGCGGATCTAGCGGGGGATCTAGCACAGATACGCAGTATTTT
.	.	TRBV19	TRBJ1-2	CASSLGLGYTF	TGTGCCAGTAGCCTCGGTCTTGGCTACACCTTC
.	.	TRBV7-2	TRBJ1-2	CASSTRTVPDYGYTF	TGTGCCAGCAGCACCCGGACAGTCCCCGACTATGGCTACACCTTC
.	.	TRBV6-4	TRBJ2-6	CASSDEHGSGANVLTF	TGTGCCAGCAGTGACGAGCACGGCTCTGGGGCCAACGTCCTGACTTTC
.	.	TRBV30	TRBJ2-5	CAWSTRRGETQYF	TGTGCCTGGAGCACTCGCCGCGGGGAGACCCAGTACTTC
.	.	TRBV2	TRBJ1-6	CASSEALALGASYNSPLHF	TGTGCCAGCAGTGAAGCGCTCGCCTTGGGGGCGAGCTATAATTCACCCCTCCACTTT
.	.	TRBV3-1/TRBV3-2	TRBJ2-6	CASSQAFTGANVLTF	TGTGCCAGCAGCCAAGCCTTTACTGGGGCCAACGTCCTGACTTTC
.	TRBD1	TRBV18	TRBJ2-7	CASSPGQFIGEQYF	TGTGCCAGCTCACCGGGACAGTTCATTGGAGAGCAGTACTTC
.	TRBD2	TRBV27	TRBJ2-1	CASRILAGGNRSYNEQFF	TGTGCCAGCAGGATACTAGCGGGGGGGAACAGGTCCTACAATGAGCAGTTCTTC
.	TRBD1	TRBV6-2/TRBV6-3	TRBJ2-3	CASSYRGTGWNTQYF	TGTGCCAGCAGTTACCGTGGGACAGGGTGGAATACGCAGTATTTT
once	TRBD1	TRBV10-3	TRBJ1-2	CAISESRDRVSGYTF	TGTGCCATCAGTGAGAGCCGGGACAGGGTTTCTGGCTACACCTTC
.	TRBD1	TRBV28	TRBJ1-4	CATLQQGGEKLFF	TGTGCCACCCTCCAACAGGGGGGTGAAAAACTGTTTTTT
.	.	TRBV30	TRBJ2-3	CAWSVGGASESTDTQYF	TGTGCCTGGAGTGTTGGGGGGGCTAGCGAAAGCACAGATACGCAGTATTTT
.	.	TRBV6-4	TRBJ1-3	CATHRGASSGNTIYF	TGTGCCACCCACCGCGGGGCGAGCTCTGGAAACACCATATATTTT
.	.	TRBV4-3	TRBJ1-6	CASSQDQGYPLHF	TGCGCCAGCAGCCAAGATCAGGGTTACCCCCTCCACTTT
.	.	TRBV9	TRBJ1-6	CASSVATAYNSPLHF	TGTGCCAGCAGCGTAGCTACAGCCTATAATTCACCCCTCCACTTT
.	.	TRBV5-8	TRBJ2-7	CASSLGQGLREQYF	TGTGCCAGCAGCTTGGGTCAGGGGTTAAGGGAGCAGTACTTC
.	.	TRBV7-9	TRBJ2-1	CASTQTGLSSYNEQFF	TGTGCCAGCACTCAAACAGGGTTGAGCTCCTACAATGAGCAGTTCTTC
.	.	TRBV11-2	TRBJ2-3	CASSALLDTQYF	TGTGCCAGCAGCGCCTTACTAGATACGCAGTATTTT
.	.	TRBV6-4	TRBJ2-3	CASKTNRFTDTQYF	TGTGCCAGCAAGACCAACAGGTTCACAGATACGCAGTATTTT
once	.	TRBV19	TRBJ1-3	CASTAPGVSTGNTIYF	TGTGCCAGTACCGCCCCCGGGGTCTCTACTGGAAACACCATATATTTT
.	.	TRBV2	TRBJ1-2	CASSDEVSNYGYTF	TGTGCCAGCAGTGATGAGGTCTCAAACTATGGCTACACCTTC
.	TRBD1	TRBV7-9	TRBJ1-2	CASSAGTGGGYTF	TGTGCCAGCAGCGCAGGGACAGGAGGTGGCTACACCTTC